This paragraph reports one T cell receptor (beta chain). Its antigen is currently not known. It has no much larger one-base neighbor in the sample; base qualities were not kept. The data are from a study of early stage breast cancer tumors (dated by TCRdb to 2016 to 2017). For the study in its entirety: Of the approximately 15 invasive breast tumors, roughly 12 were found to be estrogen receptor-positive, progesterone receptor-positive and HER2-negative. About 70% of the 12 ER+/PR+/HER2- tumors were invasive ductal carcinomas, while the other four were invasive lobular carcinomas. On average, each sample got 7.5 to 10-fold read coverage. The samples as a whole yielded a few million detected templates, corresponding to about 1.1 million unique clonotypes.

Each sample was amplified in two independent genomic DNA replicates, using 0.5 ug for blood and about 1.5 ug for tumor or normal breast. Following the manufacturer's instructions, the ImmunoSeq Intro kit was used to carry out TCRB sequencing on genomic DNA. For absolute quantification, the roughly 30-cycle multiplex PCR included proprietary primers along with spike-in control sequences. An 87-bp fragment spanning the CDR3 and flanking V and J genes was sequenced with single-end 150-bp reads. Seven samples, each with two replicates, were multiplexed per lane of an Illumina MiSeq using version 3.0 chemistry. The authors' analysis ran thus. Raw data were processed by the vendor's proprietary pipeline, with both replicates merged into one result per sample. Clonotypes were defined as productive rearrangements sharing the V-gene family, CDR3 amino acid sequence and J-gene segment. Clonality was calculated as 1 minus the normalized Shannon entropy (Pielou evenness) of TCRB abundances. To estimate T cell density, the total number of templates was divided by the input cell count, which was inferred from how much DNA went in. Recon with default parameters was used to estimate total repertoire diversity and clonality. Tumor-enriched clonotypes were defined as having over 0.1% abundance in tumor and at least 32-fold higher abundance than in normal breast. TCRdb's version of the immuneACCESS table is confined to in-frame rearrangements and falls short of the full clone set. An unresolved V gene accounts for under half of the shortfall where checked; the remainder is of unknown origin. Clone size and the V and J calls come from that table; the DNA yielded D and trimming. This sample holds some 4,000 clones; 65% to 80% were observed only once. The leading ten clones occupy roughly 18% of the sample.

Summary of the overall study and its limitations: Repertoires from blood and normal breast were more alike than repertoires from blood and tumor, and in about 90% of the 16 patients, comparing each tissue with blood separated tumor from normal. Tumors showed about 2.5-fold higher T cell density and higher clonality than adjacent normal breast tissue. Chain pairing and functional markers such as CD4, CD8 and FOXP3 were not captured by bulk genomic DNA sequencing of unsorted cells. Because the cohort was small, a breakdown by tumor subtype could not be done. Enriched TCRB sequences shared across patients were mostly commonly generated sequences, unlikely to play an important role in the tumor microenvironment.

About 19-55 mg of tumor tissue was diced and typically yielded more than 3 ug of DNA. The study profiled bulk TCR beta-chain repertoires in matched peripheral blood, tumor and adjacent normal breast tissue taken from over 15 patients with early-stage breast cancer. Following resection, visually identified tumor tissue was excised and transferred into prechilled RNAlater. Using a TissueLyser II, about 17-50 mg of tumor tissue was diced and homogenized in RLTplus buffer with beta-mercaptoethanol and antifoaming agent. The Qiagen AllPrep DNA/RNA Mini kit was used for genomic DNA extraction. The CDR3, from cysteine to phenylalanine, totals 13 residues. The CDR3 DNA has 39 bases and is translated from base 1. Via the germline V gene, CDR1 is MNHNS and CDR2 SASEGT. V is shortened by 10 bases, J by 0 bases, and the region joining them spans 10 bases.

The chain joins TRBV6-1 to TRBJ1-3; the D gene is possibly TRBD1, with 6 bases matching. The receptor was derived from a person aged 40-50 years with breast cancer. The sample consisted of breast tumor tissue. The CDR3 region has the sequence CATRTVSGNTIYF. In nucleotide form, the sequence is TGTGCCACCCGGACAGTCTCTGGAAACACCATATATTTT.